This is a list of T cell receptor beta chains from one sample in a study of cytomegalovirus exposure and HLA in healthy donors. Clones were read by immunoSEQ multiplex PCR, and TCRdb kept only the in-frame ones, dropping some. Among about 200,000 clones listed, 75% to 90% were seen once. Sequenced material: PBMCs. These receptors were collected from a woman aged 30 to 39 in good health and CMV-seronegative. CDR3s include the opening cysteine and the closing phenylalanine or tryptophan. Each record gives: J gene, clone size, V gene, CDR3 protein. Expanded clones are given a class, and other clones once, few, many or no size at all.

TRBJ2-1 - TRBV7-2 CASSLALAENEQFF
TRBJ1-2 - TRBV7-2 CASSPTGNYGYTF
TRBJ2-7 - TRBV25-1 CASSSGGIEQYF
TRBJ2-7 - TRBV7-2 CASSPFGQGGEQYF
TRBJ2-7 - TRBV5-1 CASSLEGQPSYEQYF
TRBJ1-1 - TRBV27 CASSLTGGTEAFF
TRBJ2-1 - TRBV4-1 CASRFAETYNEQFF
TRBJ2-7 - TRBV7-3 CASSLSSNSYEQYF
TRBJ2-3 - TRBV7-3 CASARGGTDTQYF
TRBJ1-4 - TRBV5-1 CASSLASTDGEKLFF
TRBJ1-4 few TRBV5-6 CASSLAGTGVEKLFF
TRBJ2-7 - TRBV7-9 CASSLGGSDEQYF
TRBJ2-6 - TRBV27 CASSSSGANVLTF
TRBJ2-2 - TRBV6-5 CASSYTKRGTGELFF
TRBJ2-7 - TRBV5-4 CASSPRTSGTGEQYF
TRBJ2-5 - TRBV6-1 CASSAPGGGETQYF
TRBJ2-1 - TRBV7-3 CASSSGTSGKNEQFF
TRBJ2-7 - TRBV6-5 CASSSHGGIYEQYF
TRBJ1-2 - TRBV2 CASRQTNYGYTF
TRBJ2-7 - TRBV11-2 CASSLVDRYEQYF
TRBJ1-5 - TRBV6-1 CASSENTGRNQPQHF
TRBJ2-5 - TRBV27 CASSFTFRGGYGETQYF
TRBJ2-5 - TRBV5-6 CASSFDGRQLETQYF
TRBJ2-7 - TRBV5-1 CASSLEGLPYEQYF
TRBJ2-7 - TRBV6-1 CASRNSGGTNYEQYF
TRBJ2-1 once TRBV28 CASIRPGGSYNEQFF
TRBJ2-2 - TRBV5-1 CASSLTAVAGGGELFF
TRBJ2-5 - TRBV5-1 CASSLARGGQETQYF
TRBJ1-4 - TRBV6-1 CASSEVFGTGTEKLFF
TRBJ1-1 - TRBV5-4 CASSLDKNTEAFF
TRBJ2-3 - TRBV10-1 CASSDLLAGPDTQYF
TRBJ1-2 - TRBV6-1 CASTLRRTENYGYTF
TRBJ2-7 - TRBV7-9 CASKGSGSTGEQYF
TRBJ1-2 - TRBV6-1 CASTWTAYGYTF
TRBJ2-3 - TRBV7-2 CASTPGGGHADTQYF
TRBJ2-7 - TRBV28 CATSVRVIRNEQYF
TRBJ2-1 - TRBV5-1 CASSLGQGAFNEQFF
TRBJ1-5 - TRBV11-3 CASSSGDGTINQPQHF
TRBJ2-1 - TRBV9 CASSESGTSGEQFF
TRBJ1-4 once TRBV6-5 CASSSTNEKLFF
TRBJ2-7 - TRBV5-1 CASSFHGQTTYEQYF
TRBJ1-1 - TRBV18 CASSPPFRGAGAFF
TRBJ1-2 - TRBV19 CASGNDREGYTF
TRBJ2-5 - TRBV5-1 CASSDTGGGETQYF
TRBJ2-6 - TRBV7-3 CASSFGGPQSGANVLTF
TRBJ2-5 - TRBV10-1 CASSAGSGGKTQYF
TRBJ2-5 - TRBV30 CAWKKVAGEETQYF
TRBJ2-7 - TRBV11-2 CASSLDIQGIDEQYF
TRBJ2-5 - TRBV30 CAWTPTSGGAIGDDETQYF
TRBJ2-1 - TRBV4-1 CASSQDGTFNEQFF
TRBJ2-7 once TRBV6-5 CASRGTSGPYEQYF
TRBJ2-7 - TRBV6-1 CASSDFTGGGYEQYF
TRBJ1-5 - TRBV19 CASSTSGSWNQPQHF
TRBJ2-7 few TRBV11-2 CASTTPRARGNEQYF
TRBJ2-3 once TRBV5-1 CASSLDRAGTDTQYF
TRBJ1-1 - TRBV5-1 CASSLEEGDTEAFF